Listed below are T cell receptor beta chains from one sample, sequenced in a study of blood T cell repertoires in COVID-19. Libraries were prepared by immunoSEQ multiplex PCR; TCRdb keeps only in-frame clonotypes and omits some of them. The sample carries a few hundred thousand clones, approximately 87% recorded once. Sequencing used peripheral blood. These receptors all come from a woman in her fifties or sixties with acute or convalescent COVID-19. CDR3s include the opening cysteine and the closing phenylalanine or tryptophan. Each record gives: clone size, J gene, D gene, V gene, CDR3 protein, CDR3 DNA. D genes are given only for firm matches. Rows may omit the clone size; those that give it use once, few, many or a size class.

size: -; J: TRBJ1-1; D: -; V: TRBV18; CDR3: CASSPSTNTEAFF; DNA: TGTGCCAGCTCACCCTCTACGAACACTGAAGCTTTCTTT
size: -; J: TRBJ2-7; D: -; V: TRBV27; CDR3: CATYYFSYEQYF; DNA: TGTGCCACCTACTATTTTTCCTACGAGCAGTACTTC
size: -; J: TRBJ2-1; D: -; V: TRBV6-2/TRBV6-3; CDR3: CASSYLQGSSYNEQFF; DNA: TGTGCCAGCAGTTACTTGCAGGGGAGCTCCTACAATGAGCAGTTCTTC
size: -; J: TRBJ2-7; D: TRBD1; V: TRBV3-1/TRBV3-2; CDR3: CASSPGQGSSYEQYF; DNA: TGTGCCAGCAGCCCTGGACAGGGTAGCTCCTACGAGCAGTACTTC
size: once; J: TRBJ1-1; D: TRBD1; V: TRBV10-3; CDR3: CAISEVSGTVGTEAFF; DNA: TGTGCCATCAGTGAGGTATCGGGGACAGTGGGGACTGAAGCTTTCTTT
size: few; J: TRBJ1-5; D: -; V: TRBV6-1; CDR3: CASSDTGINQPQHF; DNA: TGTGCCAGCAGTGACACAGGGATTAATCAGCCCCAGCATTTT
size: -; J: TRBJ2-1; D: -; V: TRBV29-1; CDR3: CSVAPDRFYNEQFF; DNA: TGCAGCGTTGCCCCGGACAGATTCTACAATGAGCAGTTCTTC
size: -; J: TRBJ2-1; D: -; V: TRBV30; CDR3: CAWSVQGNEQFF; DNA: TGTGCCTGGAGTGTACAGGGCAATGAGCAGTTCTTC
size: -; J: TRBJ2-4; D: TRBD1; V: TRBV18; CDR3: CASSPQGQGQYF; DNA: TGTGCCAGCTCACCACAGGGACAGGGGCAGTACTTC
size: -; J: TRBJ1-1; D: -; V: TRBV11-2; CDR3: CASSFAGTEAFF; DNA: TGTGCCAGCAGCTTCGCGGGTACTGAAGCTTTCTTT
size: -; J: TRBJ1-5; D: -; V: TRBV10-3; CDR3: CAISDITSNQPQHF; DNA: TGTGCCATCTCGGACATAACTAGCAATCAGCCCCAGCATTTT
size: few; J: TRBJ2-5; D: TRBD1; V: TRBV24-1; CDR3: CATSSGTGQETQYF; DNA: TGTGCCACCAGTTCCGGGACAGGACAAGAGACCCAGTACTTC
size: once; J: TRBJ2-6; D: -; V: TRBV5-4; CDR3: CASSFSVGANVLTF; DNA: TGTGCCAGCAGCTTTTCAGTGGGGGCCAACGTCCTGACTTTC
size: -; J: TRBJ2-2; D: -; V: TRBV1; CDR3: CTSSQPWTGAGTGELFF; DNA: TGCACCAGCAGCCAACCGTGGACAGGGGCGGGGACCGGGGAGCTGTTTTTT
size: -; J: TRBJ2-2; D: TRBD1; V: TRBV24-1; CDR3: CATSDFPFRTGNTGELFF; DNA: TGTGCCACCAGTGATTTCCCATTTAGGACAGGGAACACCGGGGAGCTGTTTTTT
size: once; J: TRBJ2-7; D: -; V: TRBV6-5; CDR3: CASRLDRSGYEQYF; DNA: TGTGCCAGCCGCCTTGATCGGTCGGGGTACGAGCAGTACTTC
size: -; J: TRBJ2-1; D: TRBD2; V: TRBV7-8; CDR3: CASSARTSGEYNEQFF; DNA: TGTGCCAGCAGCGCAAGGACTAGCGGGGAATACAATGAGCAGTTCTTC
size: -; J: TRBJ1-2; D: -; V: TRBV4-3; CDR3: CASSQDATGNLNYGYTF; DNA: TGCGCCAGCAGCCAAGATGCGACAGGCAACTTGAACTATGGCTACACCTTC
size: -; J: TRBJ1-1; D: -; V: TRBV6-6; CDR3: CASSKGGTEAFF; DNA: TGTGCCAGCAGTAAAGGCGGCACTGAAGCTTTCTTT
size: -; J: TRBJ1-2; D: TRBD1; V: TRBV6-1; CDR3: CASSVRTGRGNYGYTF; DNA: TGTGCCAGCAGTGTTCGGACAGGGCGGGGGAACTATGGCTACACCTTC
size: -; J: TRBJ1-5; D: -; V: TRBV30; CDR3: CAWEGGNQPQHF; DNA: TGTGCCTGGGAGGGAGGCAATCAGCCCCAGCATTTT
size: -; J: TRBJ2-2; D: TRBD2; V: TRBV27; CDR3: CASSLFLAESGGELFF; DNA: TGTGCCAGCAGTTTATTTCTAGCGGAGTCGGGCGGGGAGCTGTTTTTT
size: once; J: TRBJ1-2; D: TRBD1; V: TRBV11-1; CDR3: CASSPDRGGYGYTF; DNA: TGTGCCAGCAGCCCGGACAGGGGAGGCTATGGCTACACCTTC
size: -; J: TRBJ1-4; D: TRBD1; V: TRBV10-1; CDR3: CASSGGQGNWATNEKLFF; DNA: TGCGCCAGCAGCGGAGGACAGGGCAACTGGGCAACTAATGAAAAACTGTTTTTT
size: -; J: TRBJ2-3; D: -; V: TRBV5-1; CDR3: CASTPRTGLGEQYF; DNA: TGCGCCAGCACACCAAGAACCGGGCTAGGGGAGCAGTATTTT
size: -; J: TRBJ2-7; D: -; V: TRBV5-1; CDR3: CASSLDGGFPPYEQYF; DNA: TGCGCCAGCAGCTTGGATGGGGGGTTTCCCCCCTACGAGCAGTACTTC
size: few; J: TRBJ1-4; D: TRBD1; V: TRBV10-3; CDR3: CAISPGQGAGEKLFF; DNA: TGTGCCATCAGCCCCGGACAGGGGGCAGGAGAAAAACTGTTTTTT
size: few; J: TRBJ2-5; D: TRBD1; V: TRBV24-1; CDR3: CATSDRQGAQETQYF; DNA: TGTGCCACCAGCGACCGGCAGGGGGCCCAAGAGACCCAGTACTTC
size: -; J: TRBJ2-4; D: TRBD1; V: TRBV28; CDR3: CASSLLDRDRKNIQYF; DNA: TGTGCCAGCAGTTTACTGGACAGGGATAGAAAAAACATTCAGTACTTC
size: once; J: TRBJ2-1; D: TRBD2; V: TRBV4-3; CDR3: CASSPRGLAGTNEQFF; DNA: TGCGCCAGCAGCCCTAGAGGACTAGCGGGAACCAATGAGCAGTTCTTC